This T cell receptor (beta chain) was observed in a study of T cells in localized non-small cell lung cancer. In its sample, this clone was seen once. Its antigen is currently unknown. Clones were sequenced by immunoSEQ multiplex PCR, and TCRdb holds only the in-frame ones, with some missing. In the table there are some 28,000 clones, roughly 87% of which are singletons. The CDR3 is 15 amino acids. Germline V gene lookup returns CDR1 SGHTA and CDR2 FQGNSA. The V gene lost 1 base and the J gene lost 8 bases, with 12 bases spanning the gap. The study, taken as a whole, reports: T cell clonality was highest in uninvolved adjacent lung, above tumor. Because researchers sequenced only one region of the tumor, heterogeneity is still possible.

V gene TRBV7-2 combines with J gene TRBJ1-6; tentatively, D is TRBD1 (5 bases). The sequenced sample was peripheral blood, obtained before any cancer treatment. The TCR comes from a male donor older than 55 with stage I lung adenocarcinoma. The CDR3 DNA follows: TGTGCCAGCAGCTTAGGGAGGGGCTGGGATTCACCCCTCCACTTT. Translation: CASSLGRGWDSPLHF.